Shown below are 17 T cell receptor beta chains from a single sample sequenced in a study of Ad26.COV2.S vaccination and SARS-CoV-2 variants. The protocol was immunoSEQ multiplex PCR, while the TCRdb copy is restricted to in-frame clones and leaves out a portion. The top ten clones hold approximately 4.5% of a sample with about 470,000 clones, roughly 88% of them seen once. Treatment here: some 20 received Ad26.COV2.S at low or high dose, single or two shots; 5 received placebo; per-sample allocation not given. Sampling took place 63 days after the first vaccine or placebo injection. The starting material was peripheral blood, obtained in a trial of Ad26.COV2.S vaccine versus placebo. Every receptor here comes from a person aged 18-65 years who received the Ad26.COV2.S COVID-19 vaccine or a placebo.

V is TRBV6-5 and J is TRBJ2-7, with a tentative D call TRBD1 (5 bases). Germline CDR1 MNHEY, CDR2 SVGAGI. V lost 2 bases and J 6 bases, leaving 14 bases between the germline ends. The CDR3 covers 14 residues. CDR3 sequence reads: CASSYPGRVSEQYF. CDR3 nucleotide sequence: TGTGCCAGCAGTTACCCAGGCAGGGTTAGCGAGCAGTACTTC.

V usage is TRBV5-1 and J usage is TRBJ2-1, with D maybe TRBD2 (5 bases). The length of the CDR3 is 16 residues. Deletions cut 3 bases from V and 2 bases from J, with 15 bases between. Germline CDR1 is SGHRS and CDR2 is YFSETQ. The CDR3 region has the DNA TGCGCCAGCAGCTCCCCTTCCGGGATGACCTACAATGAGCAGTTCTTC. This codes for CASSSPSGMTYNEQFF. Combining the CDR3 with reference TRBV5-1 and TRBJ2-1 gives the whole variable domain KAGVTQTPRYLIKTRGQQVTLSCSPISGHRSVSWYQQTPGQGLQFLFEYFSETQRNKGNFPGRFSGRQFSNSRSEMNVSTLELGDSALYLCASSSPSGMTYNEQFFGPGTRLTVL.

The V gene is TRBV4-1, the J gene TRBJ1-5, with 8 bases that match TRBD1. With V trimmed by 4 bases and J by 0 bases, 5 bases remained unmatched. The CDR3 has 16 residues. Per germline, CDR1 MGHRA and CDR2 YSYEKL. CDR3 sequence (DNA): TGCGCCAGCAGCCGATTAACAGGGGGTAGCAATCAGCCCCAGCATTTT. Translated, it gives CASSRLTGGSNQPQHF.

The chain recombines TRBV7-9 with TRBJ1-1, with D tentatively TRBD1 (6 bases). V lost 5 bases and J 4 bases, leaving 11 bases between the germline ends. CDR3 length: 13 residues. CDR1 is SEHNR, CDR2 FQNEAQ, per germline (reference sequence). CDR3 sequence: CASSPGAGTEAFF. The CDR3 coding sequence is TGTGCCAGCAGCCCAGGGGCGGGCACTGAAGCTTTCTTT.

As for this clone: Other DNA sequences in the same sample also yield this CDR3. Here the CDR3 reads CASSPGTGDTGELFF. The DNA for the CDR3 is TGTGCCAGTAGTCCCGGGACAGGCGACACCGGGGAGCTGTTTTTT. This chain links TRBV19 with TRBJ2-2; 8 bases are shared with TRBD1. The CDR3 length is 15 residues. Germline assignment: CDR1 LNHDA and CDR2 SQIVND (reference sequence). V shed 5 bases, J shed 3 bases, and the junction held 5 bases outside the gene matches.

CDR3 residues: CASSFGDTGNTIYF. The CDR3 nucleotides read TGTGCCAGCAGTTTCGGCGACACGGGAAACACCATATATTTT. The gene calls are TRBV6-2 or TRBV6-3 and TRBJ1-3; D is uncertain. In germline, CDR1 is MNHEY, CDR2 SVGEGT. The V and J ends lost 4 bases and 4 bases respectively, with 11 bases between them. The CDR3 runs 14 residues.

This clone came up a few times. The chain carries TRBV29-1 and TRBJ1-2, with D uncertain. Germline values: CDR1 SQVTM, CDR2 ANQGSEA. This CDR3 region has 10 residues. Trimming pared 5 bases from V and 8 bases from J, leaving 9 bases between. CDR3 sequence (DNA): TGCAGCGTTCAGAATGGGGGCTACACCTTC. Amino acids: CSVQNGGYTF.

J is TRBJ2-7 and V is TRBV5-4, with D maybe TRBD2 (5 bases). The V end was cut by 5 bases, the J end by 3 bases, with 9 bases between. From germline, CDR1 is SGHNT and CDR2 YYREEE (reference sequence). CDR3 length: 12 residues. The CDR3 loop reads CASSRAGYEQYF. CDR3 DNA: TGTGCCAGCAGTAGGGCGGGCTACGAGCAGTACTTC.

The chain carries TRBV7-9 and TRBJ1-4, with D maybe TRBD1 (5 bases). Germline CDR1 and CDR2: SEHNR and FQNEAQ (reference sequence). Trimming stripped 4 bases from V and 0 bases from J, with 9 bases between. This CDR3 region has 15 residues. The CDR3 DNA reads as TGTGCCAGCAGCTCGGGACGAACAACTAATGAAAAACTGTTTTTT. As protein: CASSSGRTTNEKLFF.

The chain has TRBV5-6 and TRBJ1-1, with TRBD1 identical over 7 bases. The CDR3 consists of 14 residues. Germline V gene sequence: CDR1 SGHDT, CDR2 YYEEEE. The ends lost 2 bases at V and 0 bases at J; junction bases unmatched: 1. The CDR3 DNA sequence: TGTGCCAGCAGCTTCGGGACAGTGAACACTGAAGCTTTCTTT. Encoded protein: CASSFGTVNTEAFF.

The gene calls are TRBV15 and TRBJ1-1; no reliable D call. This CDR3 comprises 15 residues. Trimming shortened V by 1 base and J by 0 bases, and 9 bases separated the two germline ends. CDR1 and CDR2 from the germline V gene are LNHNV and YYDKDF (reference sequence). The CDR3 DNA follows: TGTGCCACCAGCAGAGGGGGTACAGTGAACACTGAAGCTTTCTTT. It codes for CATSRGGTVNTEAFF.

The chain couples TRBV5-6 to TRBJ2-2; possibly TRBD2 for D (5 bases). Germline loops: CDR1 SGHDT, CDR2 YYEEEE. The CDR3 has 15 residues. V was clipped by 1 base and J by 5 bases, with 12 bases between them. CDR3 region: CASSLIGVGTGELFF. The CDR3 DNA follows: TGTGCCAGCAGCTTGATCGGGGTCGGGACCGGGGAGCTGTTTTTT.

The rearrangement uses TRBV27 and TRBJ2-7; a possible D gene is TRBD1 (5 bases). V shed 2 bases and J shed 2 bases, with 13 bases lying between them. Germline loops: CDR1 MNHEY, CDR2 SMNVEV (reference sequence). This CDR3 comprises 15 residues. Here the CDR3 DNA reads TGTGCCAGCAGTTTAACAGGTACCTTAACCTACGAGCAGTACTTC. Its translation is CASSLTGTLTYEQYF.

The V gene is TRBV7-2, the J gene TRBJ2-7; 12 bases are shared with TRBD2. The V gene end was trimmed by 4 bases and the J gene end by 4 bases; junction bases not matched to a gene: 5. CDR3 length: 15 residues. Germline-derived CDR1 and CDR2 are SGHTA and FQGNSA. CDR3 sequence reads: CASSSTSGSKYEQYF. The CDR3 region has the DNA TGTGCCAGCAGCTCGACTAGCGGGAGTAAATACGAGCAGTACTTC.

This chain uses TRBV5-4 with TRBJ1-1, with D unresolved. CDR1 is SGHNT and CDR2 is YYREEE in the germline V gene (reference sequence). The V end lost 3 bases, the J end lost 4 bases, and 13 bases lay between the germline ends. This CDR3 comprises 14 residues. CDR3 amino acids: CASSSRLMGTEAFF. CDR3 DNA sequence: TGTGCCAGCAGCTCCAGACTAATGGGCACTGAAGCTTTCTTT.

This chain joins TRBV24-1 and TRBJ1-4; weak D call: TRBD1 (6 bases). Germline V gene sequence: CDR1 KGHDR, CDR2 SFDVKD. This CDR3 has 17 residues. The V end was cut by 4 bases, the J end by 10 bases, with 24 bases between. CDR3 region: CATSERTGKRPDGKLFF. CDR3 DNA sequence: TGTGCCACCAGTGAGCGTACAGGGAAGCGGCCTGACGGAAAACTGTTTTTT.

This clone occurred once. V is TRBV21-1 and J is TRBJ2-1; the D call in the table, TRBD1, was not verified against the DNA. TRBV21-1 is annotated as a pseudogene. The CDR3 has 18 amino acids. This chain's CDR3 is CASSKAPLGRTSYNEQFF. CDR3 DNA: TGTGCCAGCAGCAAAGCCCCTCTGGGGCGGACCTCCTACAATGAGCAGTTCTTC.